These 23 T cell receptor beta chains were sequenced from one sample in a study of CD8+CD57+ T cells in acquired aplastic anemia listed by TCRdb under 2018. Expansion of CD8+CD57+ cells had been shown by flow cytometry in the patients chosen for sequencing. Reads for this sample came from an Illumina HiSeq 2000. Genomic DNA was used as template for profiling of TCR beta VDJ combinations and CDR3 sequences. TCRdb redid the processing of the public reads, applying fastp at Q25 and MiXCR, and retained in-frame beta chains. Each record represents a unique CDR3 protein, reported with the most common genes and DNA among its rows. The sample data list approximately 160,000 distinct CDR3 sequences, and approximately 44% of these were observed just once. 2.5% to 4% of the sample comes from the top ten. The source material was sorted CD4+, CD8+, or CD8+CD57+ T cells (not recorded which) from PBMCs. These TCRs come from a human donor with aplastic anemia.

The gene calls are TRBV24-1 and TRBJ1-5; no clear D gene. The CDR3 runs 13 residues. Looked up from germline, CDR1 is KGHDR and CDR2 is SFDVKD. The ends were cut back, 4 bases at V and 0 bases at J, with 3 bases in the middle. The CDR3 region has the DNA TGTGCCACCAGTGACACTAGCAATCAGCCCCAGCATTTT. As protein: CATSDTSNQPQHF.

The CDR3 DNA is TGTGCCATCAGGGGGAAAACCTACAATGAGCAGTTCTTC. Translating gives CAIRGKTYNEQFF. The V call is TRBV10-3, the J call TRBJ2-1; D gene ambiguous. V lost 6 bases, J lost 2 bases, and 8 bases lay in between. CDR3 size: 13 residues. Per the germline V gene, CDR1 is ENHRY and CDR2 is SYGVKD.

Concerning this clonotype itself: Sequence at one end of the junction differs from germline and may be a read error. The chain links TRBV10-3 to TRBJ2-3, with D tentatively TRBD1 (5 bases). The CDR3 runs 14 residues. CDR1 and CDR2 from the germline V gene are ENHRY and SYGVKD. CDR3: CAISEGQSTGTQYF. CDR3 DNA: TGTGCCATCAGTGAGGGTCAGAGCACAGGTACGCAGTATTTT.

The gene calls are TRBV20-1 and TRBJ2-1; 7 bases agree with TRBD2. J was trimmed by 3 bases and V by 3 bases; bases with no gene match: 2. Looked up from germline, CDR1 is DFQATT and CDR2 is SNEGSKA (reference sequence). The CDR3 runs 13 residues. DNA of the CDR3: TGCAGTGCTAGCAGCGGGGACTACAATGAGCAGTTCTTC. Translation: CSASSGDYNEQFF.

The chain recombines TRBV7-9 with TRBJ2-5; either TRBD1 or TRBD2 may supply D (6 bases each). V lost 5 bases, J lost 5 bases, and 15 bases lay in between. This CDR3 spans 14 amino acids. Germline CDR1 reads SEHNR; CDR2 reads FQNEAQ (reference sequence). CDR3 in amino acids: CASSVTGAGETQYF. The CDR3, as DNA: TGTGCCAGCAGCGTCACGGGGGCTGGGGAGACCCAGTACTTC. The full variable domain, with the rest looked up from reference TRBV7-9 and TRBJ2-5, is DTGVSQNPRHKITKRGQNVTFRCDPISEHNRLYWYRQTLGQGPEFLTYFQNEAQLEKSRLLSDRFSAERPKGSFSTLEIQRTEQGDSAMYLCASSVTGAGETQYFGPGTRLLVL.

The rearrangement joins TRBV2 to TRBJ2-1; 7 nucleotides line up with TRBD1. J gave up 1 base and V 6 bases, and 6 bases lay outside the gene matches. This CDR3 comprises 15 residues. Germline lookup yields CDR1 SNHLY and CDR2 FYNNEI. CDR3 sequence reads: CASREDRPSYNEQFF. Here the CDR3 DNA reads TGTGCCAGCAGGGAGGACAGGCCGTCCTACAATGAGCAGTTCTTC.

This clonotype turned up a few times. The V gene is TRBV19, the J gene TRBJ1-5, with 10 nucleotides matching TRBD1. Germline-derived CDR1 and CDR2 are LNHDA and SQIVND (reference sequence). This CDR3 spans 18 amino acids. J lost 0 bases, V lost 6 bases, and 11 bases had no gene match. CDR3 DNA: TGTGCCAGTAGGCCCGCCGGACAGGGGGTTTATAGCAATCAGCCCCAGCATTTT. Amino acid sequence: CASRPAGQGVYSNQPQHF.

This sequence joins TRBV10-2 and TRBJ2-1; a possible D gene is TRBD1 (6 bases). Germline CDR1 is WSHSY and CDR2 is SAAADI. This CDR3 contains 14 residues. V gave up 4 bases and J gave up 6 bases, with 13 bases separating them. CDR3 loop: CASSAWGLGNEQFF. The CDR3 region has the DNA TGCGCCAGCAGTGCATGGGGGCTGGGCAATGAGCAGTTCTTC.

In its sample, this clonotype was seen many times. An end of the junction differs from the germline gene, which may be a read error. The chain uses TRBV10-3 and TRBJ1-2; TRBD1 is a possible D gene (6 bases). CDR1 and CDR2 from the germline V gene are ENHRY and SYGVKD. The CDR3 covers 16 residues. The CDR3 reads CAISVGGSGANCGYTF. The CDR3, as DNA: TGTGCCATCAGTGTTGGGGGATCGGGGGCTAACTGTGGCTACACCTTC.

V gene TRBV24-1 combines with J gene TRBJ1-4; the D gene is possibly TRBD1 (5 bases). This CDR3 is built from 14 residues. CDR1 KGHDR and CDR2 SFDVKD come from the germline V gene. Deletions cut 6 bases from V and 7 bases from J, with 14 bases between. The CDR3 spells CATSRDGRGEKLFF. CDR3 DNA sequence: TGTGCCACCAGTAGGGACGGCAGAGGTGAAAAACTGTTTTTT.

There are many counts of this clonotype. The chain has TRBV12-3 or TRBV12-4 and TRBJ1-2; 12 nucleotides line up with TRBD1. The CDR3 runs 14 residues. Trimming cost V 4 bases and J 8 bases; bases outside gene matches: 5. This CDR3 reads CASSSGTGGKGYTF. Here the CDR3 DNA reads TGTGCCAGCAGTTCCGGGACAGGGGGCAAGGGCTACACCTTC.

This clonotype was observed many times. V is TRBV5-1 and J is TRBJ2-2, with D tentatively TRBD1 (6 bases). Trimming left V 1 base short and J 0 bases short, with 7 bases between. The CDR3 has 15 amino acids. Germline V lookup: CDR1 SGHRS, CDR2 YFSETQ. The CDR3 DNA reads TGCGCCAGCAGCTTGAAGGGGGCGAACACCGGGGAGCTGTTTTTT. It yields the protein CASSLKGANTGELFF.

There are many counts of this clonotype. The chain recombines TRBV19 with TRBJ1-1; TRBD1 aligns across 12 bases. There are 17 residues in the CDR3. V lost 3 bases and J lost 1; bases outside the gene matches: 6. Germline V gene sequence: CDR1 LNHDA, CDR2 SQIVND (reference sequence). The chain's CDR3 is CASSILSGQGANTEAFF. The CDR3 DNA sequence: TGTGCCAGTAGTATCCTCTCGGGACAGGGGGCGAACACTGAAGCTTTCTTT.

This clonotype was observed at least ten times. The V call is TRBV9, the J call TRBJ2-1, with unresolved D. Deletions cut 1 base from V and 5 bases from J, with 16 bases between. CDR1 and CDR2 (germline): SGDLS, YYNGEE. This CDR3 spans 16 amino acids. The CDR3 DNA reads TGTGCCAGCAGCGTAACCTCTAATCACCTTAACAATGAGCAGTTCTTC. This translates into CASSVTSNHLNNEQFF.

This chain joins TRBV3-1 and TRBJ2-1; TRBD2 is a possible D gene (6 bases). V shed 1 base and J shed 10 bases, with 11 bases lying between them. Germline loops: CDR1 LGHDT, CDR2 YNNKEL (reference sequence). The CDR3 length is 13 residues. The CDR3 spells CASSQGAGREQFF. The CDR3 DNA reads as TGTGCCAGCAGCCAAGGGGCGGGAAGAGAGCAGTTCTTC.

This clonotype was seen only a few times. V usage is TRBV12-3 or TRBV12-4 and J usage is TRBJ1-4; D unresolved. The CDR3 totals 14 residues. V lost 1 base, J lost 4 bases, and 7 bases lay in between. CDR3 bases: TGTGCCAGCAGTTTAGGAGGGTTTAATGAAAAACTGTTTTTT. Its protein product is CASSLGGFNEKLFF.

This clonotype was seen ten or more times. CDR3 in amino acids: CASSFGTGGSPLHF. CDR3 nucleotide sequence: TGTGCCAGCAGTTTCGGGACAGGGGGTTCACCCCTCCACTTT. V gene TRBV7-2 combines with J gene TRBJ1-6, with TRBD1 identical over 11 bases. Germline values: CDR1 SGHTA, CDR2 FQGNSA. Unmatched junction bases numbered 4, after V lost 6 bases and J lost 9 bases. The CDR3 extends over 14 amino acids.

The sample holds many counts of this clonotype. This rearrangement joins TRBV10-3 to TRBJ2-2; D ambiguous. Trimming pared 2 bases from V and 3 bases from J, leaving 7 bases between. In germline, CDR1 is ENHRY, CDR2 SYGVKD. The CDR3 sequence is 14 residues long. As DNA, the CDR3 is TGTGCCATCAGTGAGATATCCGACACCGGGGAGCTGTTTTTT. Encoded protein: CAISEISDTGELFF.

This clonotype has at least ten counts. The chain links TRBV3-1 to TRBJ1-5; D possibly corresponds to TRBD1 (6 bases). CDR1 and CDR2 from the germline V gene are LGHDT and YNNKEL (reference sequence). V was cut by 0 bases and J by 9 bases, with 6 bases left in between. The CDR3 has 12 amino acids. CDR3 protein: CASSQETGPQHF. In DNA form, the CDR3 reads TGTGCCAGCAGCCAAGAGACAGGGCCCCAGCATTTT.

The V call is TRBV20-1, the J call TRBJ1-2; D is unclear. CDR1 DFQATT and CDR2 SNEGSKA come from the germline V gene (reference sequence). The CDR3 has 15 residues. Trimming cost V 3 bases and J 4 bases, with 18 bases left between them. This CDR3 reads CSARKLDETGYGYTF. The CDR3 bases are TGCAGTGCTAGGAAACTGGACGAAACCGGCTATGGCTACACCTTC.

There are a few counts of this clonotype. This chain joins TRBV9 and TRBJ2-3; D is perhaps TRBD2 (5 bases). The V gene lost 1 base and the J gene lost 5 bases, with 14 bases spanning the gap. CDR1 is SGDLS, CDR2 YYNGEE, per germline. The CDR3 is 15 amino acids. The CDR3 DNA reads TGTGCCAGCAGCGTACATGAGGGAGTGGGAGATACGCAGTATTTT. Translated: CASSVHEGVGDTQYF.

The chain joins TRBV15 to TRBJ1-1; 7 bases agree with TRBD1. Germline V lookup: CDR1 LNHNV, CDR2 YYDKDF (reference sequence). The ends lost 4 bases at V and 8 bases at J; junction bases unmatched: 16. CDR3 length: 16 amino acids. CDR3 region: CATSTGQASPENEAFF. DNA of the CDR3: TGTGCCACCAGCACCGGACAGGCATCCCCCGAGAACGAAGCTTTCTTT.

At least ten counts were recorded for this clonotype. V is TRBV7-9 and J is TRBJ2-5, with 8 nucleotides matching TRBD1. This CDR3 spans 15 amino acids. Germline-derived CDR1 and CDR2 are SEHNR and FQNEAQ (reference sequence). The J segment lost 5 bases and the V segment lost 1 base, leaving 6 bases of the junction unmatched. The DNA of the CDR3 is TGTGCCAGCAGCTTAGTCAGGGGGCGTGGGGAGACCCAGTACTTC. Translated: CASSLVRGRGETQYF.